This T cell receptor (beta chain) was captured by sequencing in a study of identical twins' blood T cells. Whole-study results and caveats: Shared CDR3 clonotype counts tracked mainly the product of cloneset sizes. Shared environment remains a possible cause of twin similarity. Twins shared more top CDR3 clonotypes than unrelated donors did.

The donors were healthy female monozygous twins, three pairs in total. MiXCR, run by TCRdb on the 5' RACE reads, gives a single entry per CDR3 protein. The table shows around 380,000 distinct CDR3 sequences, with roughly 30% occurring only once. Note on this clonotype: The antigen is undetermined. One end of the junction does not line up with germline, which may come from a read error.

Germline CDR1 is LNHNV and CDR2 is YYDKDF (reference sequence). The CDR3 runs 15 residues. V is TRBV15 and J is TRBJ1-4, with D perhaps matching TRBD1 (6 bases). This receptor was taken from a woman aged 18-49 years in good health. Sequenced input: PBMCs. The CDR3 spells CAASTRTDRNEKLFF. Here the CDR3 DNA reads TGTGCCGCCAGCACCCGGACAGATCGTAATGAAAAACTGTTTTTT. Full variable domain (remainder filled in from reference TRBV15 and TRBJ1-4): DAMVIQNPRYQVTQFGKPVTLSCSQTLNHNVMYWYQQKSSQAPKLLFHYYDKDFNNEADTPDNFQSRRPNTSFCFLDIRSPGLGDTAMYLCAASTRTDRNEKLFFGSGTQLSVL.